The 27 T cell receptor beta chains presented below share a single source sample, sequenced in a study of cytomegalovirus exposure and HLA in healthy donors. PCR involved 60 Vbeta and 13 Jbeta primers. Assay: immunoSEQ multiplex PCR; the TCRdb copy retains only in-frame clones and omits some. The sample has 130,000 to 150,000 clones, around 82% seen once. Sequenced input: PBMCs. Receptor source: a woman younger than 30 in good health and CMV-seropositive.

The chain employs TRBV29-1 and TRBJ2-7; 9 bases are shared with TRBD1. Germline lookup yields CDR1 SQVTM and CDR2 ANQGSEA. With V trimmed by 7 bases and J by 6 bases, 7 bases remained unmatched. The length of the CDR3 is 12 residues. Here the CDR3 reads CSGGTGSGEQYF. The CDR3 nucleotides read TGCAGCGGCGGGACAGGGAGCGGCGAGCAGTACTTC.

This chain uses TRBV6-6 with TRBJ1-2, with D hard to call. The length of the CDR3 is 15 residues. Germline loops: CDR1 MNHNY, CDR2 SVGAGI (reference sequence). V lost 0 bases to trimming and J lost 8 bases, with 16 bases between them. CDR3 DNA: TGTGCCAGCAGTTACTCCTTAGCGACTTCGATGGGCTACACCTTC. It codes for CASSYSLATSMGYTF.

The V call is TRBV29-1, the J call TRBJ1-4; TRBD1 agrees at 7 bases. After removal of 6 bases from V and 7 bases from J, the junction contained 2 bases not matched to a gene. CDR3 length equals 11 residues. Germline loops: CDR1 SQVTM, CDR2 ANQGSEA. The CDR3 spells CSVHRGEKLFF. The CDR3 bases are TGCAGCGTACACAGGGGTGAAAAACTGTTTTTT.

This chain uses TRBV6-1 with TRBJ2-5; 7 bases are shared with TRBD2. CDR3 length: 15 amino acids. Germline-derived CDR1 and CDR2 are MNHNS and SASEGT. The V gene end was trimmed by 6 bases and the J gene end by 6 bases; junction bases not matched to a gene: 13. The CDR3 sequence: CASREGSGGLKTQYF. The CDR3, as DNA: TGTGCCAGCAGGGAGGGGTCGGGGGGACTTAAGACCCAGTACTTC.

The V call is TRBV25-1, the J call TRBJ2-7, with D uncertain. Germline loops: CDR1 MGHDK, CDR2 SYGVNS. CDR3 size: 12 residues. With 10 bases removed from V and 2 bases from J, the gap between germline ends came to 12 bases. The CDR3: CATENLAYEQYF. As DNA, the CDR3 is TGTGCCACAGAAAACCTAGCCTACGAGCAGTACTTC.

The V call is TRBV2, the J call TRBJ2-7, with TRBD1 identical over 8 bases. Trimming took 3 bases from V and 5 from J; bases not matched to a gene: 3. The V gene's germline CDR1 is SNHLY and CDR2 FYNNEI. There are 13 residues in the CDR3. The CDR3 loop is CASSEGDRNEQYF. CDR3 nucleotides: TGTGCCAGCAGTGAGGGGGACAGGAACGAGCAGTACTTC.

The chain has TRBV4-3 and TRBJ1-1; the D gene is possibly TRBD1 (6 bases). Germline V CDR1 and CDR2: LGHNA, YSLEER. CDR3 size: 16 residues. V lost 0 bases and J lost 1, with 12 bases in between. The CDR3 region is CASSQDSTGPNTEAFF. In DNA, the CDR3 is TGCGCCAGCAGCCAAGACTCGACAGGACCGAACACTGAAGCTTTCTTT.

This chain joins TRBV6-5 and TRBJ2-1; the D gene is possibly TRBD1 (6 bases). The CDR3 totals 13 residues. Germline V gives CDR1 MNHEY, CDR2 SVGAGI. Deletions cut 2 bases from V and 9 bases from J, with 11 bases between. CDR3 residues: CASSYPKGGEQFF. The CDR3 DNA reads as TGTGCCAGCAGTTACCCCAAAGGGGGTGAGCAGTTCTTC.

The J gene is TRBJ2-4, the V gene TRBV19; TRBD1 agrees at 8 bases. The length of the CDR3 is 12 residues. The ends lost 9 bases at V and 7 bases at J; junction bases unmatched: 5. Germline CDR1 LNHDA, CDR2 SQIVND (reference sequence). The CDR3 spells CASMTGENIQYF. CDR3 sequence (DNA): TGTGCCAGCATGACAGGGGAGAACATTCAGTACTTC.

The chain uses TRBV25-1 and TRBJ2-7, with D perhaps TRBD2 (7 bases). This CDR3 has 15 residues. V lost 4 bases and J lost 5, with 18 bases in between. The V gene's germline CDR1 is MGHDK and CDR2 SYGVNS. The CDR3 is CASSGGRGAANEQYF. CDR3 bases: TGTGCCAGCAGTGGGGGCCGGGGGGCAGCGAACGAGCAGTACTTC.

The chain has TRBV10-3 and TRBJ1-6, with D unclear. Germline CDR1 reads ENHRY; CDR2 reads SYGVKD. The length of the CDR3 is 14 residues. Trimming shortened V by 0 bases and J by 9 bases, and 9 bases separated the two germline ends. CDR3 nucleotides: TGTGCCATCAGTGAGTCAGGCAGGCTTTCACCCCTCCACTTT. This gives the protein CAISESGRLSPLHF.

The genes are TRBV5-6 and TRBJ1-4; D is unresolved. Germline lookup yields CDR1 SGHDT and CDR2 YYEEEE. CDR3 length equals 16 residues. Deletions cut 1 base from V and 7 bases from J, with 17 bases between. CDR3 sequence reads: CASSLYHVVISEKLFF. The CDR3 bases are TGTGCCAGCAGCTTGTATCATGTGGTTATCAGTGAAAAACTGTTTTTT.

The V and J genes are TRBV27 and TRBJ1-4; D may be TRBD1 (5 bases). V shed 6 bases and J shed 8 bases, with 13 bases lying between them. The CDR3 has 13 residues. Germline V gene lookup returns CDR1 MNHEY and CDR2 SMNVEV (reference sequence). The CDR3 DNA sequence: TGTGCCAGCAGGTATGCAGGGAACGAAAAACTGTTTTTT. Translation: CASRYAGNEKLFF.

This chain's CDR3 is CASSSTNTIAGANTGELFF. Here the CDR3 DNA reads TGTGCCAGCAGTTCCACCAACACGATAGCGGGGGCGAACACCGGGGAGCTGTTTTTT. The V call is TRBV6-7, the J call TRBJ2-2; 9 nucleotides match TRBD2. TRBV6-7 qualifies as an ORF whose function is uncertain. CDR3 length equals 19 residues. V was clipped by 4 bases and J by 0 bases; unmatched bases: 12.

This clone has just a few counts. The chain couples TRBV6-1 to TRBJ1-1; TRBD1 aligns across 8 bases. The CDR3 extends over 16 amino acids. The J segment lost 4 bases and the V segment lost 1 base, leaving 8 bases of the junction unmatched. CDR1 is MNHNS and CDR2 is SASEGT in the germline V gene. CDR3 bases: TGTGCCAGCAGTGAAGGGAGCGGACAGGGCGGCACTGAAGCTTTCTTT. Amino acid sequence: CASSEGSGQGGTEAFF.

This clone was observed once. This sequence joins TRBV6-5 and TRBJ1-4; tentative D call: TRBD1 (6 bases). CDR1 and CDR2 (germline): MNHEY, SVGAGI. The CDR3 spans 12 residues. V was cut by 5 bases and J by 8 bases, with 9 bases left in between. The chain's CDR3 is CASSTGQEKLFF. The CDR3 nucleotides are TGTGCCAGCAGTACAGGACAGGAAAAACTGTTTTTT.

The chain recombines TRBV20-1 with TRBJ2-7, with D unresolved. Trimming cost V 5 bases and J 4 bases, with 9 bases left between them. CDR1 and CDR2 (germline): DFQATT, SNEGSKA (reference sequence). The CDR3 is made up of 11 amino acids. The CDR3 nucleotides read TGCAGTGCTCCACTTCCTTACGAGCAGTACTTC. Its translation is CSAPLPYEQYF.

The chain couples TRBV25-1 to TRBJ1-1, with 8 bases lining up with TRBD1. V was pared by 3 bases and J by 1 base, with 1 base of the junction left unmatched. The CDR3 has 14 residues. Germline assignment: CDR1 MGHDK and CDR2 SYGVNS. CDR3 sequence: CASSDGQGNTEAFF. The CDR3 DNA is TGTGCCAGCAGTGATGGACAGGGGAACACTGAAGCTTTCTTT.

This chain connects TRBV27 to TRBJ1-5; the D gene is possibly TRBD1 (5 bases). Germline CDR1 MNHEY, CDR2 SMNVEV (reference sequence). This CDR3 is built from 12 residues. Deletions cut 8 bases from V and 3 bases from J, with 8 bases between. The CDR3 is CASSDNNQPQHF. In DNA form, the CDR3 reads TGTGCCAGCTCGGACAACAATCAGCCCCAGCATTTT.

The chain joins TRBV7-2 to TRBJ1-2; 7 bases line up with TRBD1. Germline loops: CDR1 SGHTA, CDR2 FQGNSA. There are 14 residues in the CDR3. Trimming took 1 base from V and 7 from J; bases not matched to a gene: 6. In DNA, the CDR3 is TGTGCCAGCAGCTTAGAGGGGGCTTCTGGTGGCTACACCTTC. This sequence encodes CASSLEGASGGYTF.

This clone was counted only a few times. The chain joins TRBV19 to TRBJ2-7, with D perhaps matching TRBD1 (5 bases). The germline gives CDR1 LNHDA, CDR2 SQIVND (reference sequence). The V end lost 8 bases, the J end lost 5 bases, and 19 bases lay between the germline ends. CDR3 length: 14 residues. The CDR3 sequence is CASSWGREVDEQYF. CDR3 nucleotides: TGTGCCAGTTCCTGGGGCAGGGAAGTCGACGAGCAGTACTTC.

This clone has a handful of counts. The chain employs TRBV7-2 and TRBJ2-7; TRBD1 agrees at 9 bases. CDR3 length: 16 residues. Looked up from germline, CDR1 is SGHTA and CDR2 is FQGNSA. Unmatched junction bases numbered 13, after V lost 5 bases and J lost 5 bases. The CDR3 DNA reads as TGTGCCAGCAGCCTTCAGCCGGGACAGGGTCGCCACGAGCAGTACTTC. This sequence encodes CASSLQPGQGRHEQYF.

The chain links TRBV7-2 to TRBJ1-1; maybe TRBD1 (6 bases). The CDR3 has 14 residues. Trimming shortened V by 5 bases and J by 9 bases, and 19 bases separated the two germline ends. Looked up from germline, CDR1 is SGHTA and CDR2 is FQGNSA. CDR3 amino acids: CASSPGGADLKAFF. CDR3 DNA: TGTGCCAGCAGCCCCGGGGGGGCGGACCTTAAAGCTTTCTTT.

The CDR3 DNA is TGCGCCAGCAGCCCGATTTTGGCGGGTGGAGAGACCCAGTACTTC. As protein: CASSPILAGGETQYF. The chain employs TRBV4-3 and TRBJ2-5; D might be TRBD2 (5 bases). CDR1 and CDR2 (germline): LGHNA, YSLEER. The CDR3 covers 15 residues. Trimming took 4 bases from V and 4 from J, leaving 16 bases between them.

The rearrangement links TRBV10-2 to TRBJ2-3; 7 bases fit TRBD2. CDR1 is WSHSY, CDR2 SAAADI, per germline. This CDR3 is built from 15 residues. The V gene end was trimmed by 3 bases and the J gene end by 2 bases; junction bases not matched to a gene: 5. The DNA of the CDR3 is TGCGCCAGCAGTGACGGGCGGGGGAACACAGATACGCAGTATTTT. Translated: CASSDGRGNTDTQYF.

The chain couples TRBV5-4 to TRBJ1-2, with 7 positions matching TRBD1. Germline V gene lookup returns CDR1 SGHNT and CDR2 YYREEE (reference sequence). The CDR3 has 13 amino acids. With V trimmed by 5 bases and J by 0 bases, 1 base remained unmatched. CDR3 amino acids: CASRGQTNYGYTF. CDR3 nucleotides: TGTGCCAGCAGGGGACAGACTAACTATGGCTACACCTTC.

This clone was seen a few times. The chain is built from TRBV4-3 and TRBJ2-7, with TRBD1 matching over 8 bases. Germline-derived CDR1 and CDR2 are LGHNA and YSLEER. The V and J ends lost 1 base and 5 bases, in that order; junction bases with no gene match: 7. The CDR3 has 15 residues. Here the CDR3 reads CASSQAGRGRNEQYF. DNA of the CDR3: TGCGCCAGCAGCCAAGCTGGCAGGGGGCGGAACGAGCAGTACTTC.